The 4 T cell receptor beta chains below all came from one sample that was sequenced in a study of blood T cell repertoires in COVID-19. TCRdb's copy holds only in-frame clones and misses some; the assay was immunoSEQ multiplex PCR. Of 88,000 or so clones listed, 85% to 90% are singletons. Sequenced: PBMCs or T cells enriched from blood (not recorded which). The source of these receptors is a woman between 45 and 65 years old with acute COVID-19.

The V gene is TRBV10-3, the J gene TRBJ2-1; 8 bases match TRBD2. Germline V CDR1 and CDR2: ENHRY, SYGVKD. The length of the CDR3 is 16 residues. V dropped 2 bases and J dropped 5; count of bases not matched to a gene: 8. In DNA, the CDR3 is TGTGCCATCAGTGAGCAAGCGGGGGCGACCAACAATGAGCAGTTCTTC. Its protein is CAISEQAGATNNEQFF.

This rearrangement joins TRBV5-1 to TRBJ1-1, with D unclear. The germline CDR1 and CDR2 sequences are SGHRS and YFSETQ. This CDR3 is 15 amino acids long. Trimming cost V 0 bases and J 4 bases, with 13 bases left between them. CDR3: CASSLVGVSSTEAFF. The CDR3 region has the DNA TGCGCCAGCAGCTTGGTCGGGGTATCGAGCACTGAAGCTTTCTTT.

This chain joins TRBV4-2 and TRBJ2-5, with D possibly TRBD1 on 6 matching bases. Germline CDR1 and CDR2: LGHNA and YNFKEQ. V lost 3 bases and J 2 bases, leaving 10 bases between the germline ends. The CDR3 runs to 14 residues. CDR3 sequence reads: CASSHTGIQETQYF. In nucleotides, the CDR3 is TGTGCCAGCAGCCATACAGGGATTCAAGAGACCCAGTACTTC.

This clone was counted a single time. The chain employs TRBV7-2 and TRBJ2-1, with 10 bases matching TRBD2. The V gene end was trimmed by 5 bases and the J gene end by 9 bases; junction bases not matched to a gene: 7. The germline CDR1 and CDR2 sequences are SGHTA and FQGNSA. The CDR3 length is 14 residues. The CDR3 region is CASSQREGRGEQFF. CDR3 DNA: TGTGCCAGCAGCCAGCGGGAGGGAAGAGGTGAGCAGTTCTTC.